Presented here are 10 T cell receptor beta chains from one specimen sequenced in a study of blood T cell repertoires in COVID-19. Here immunoSEQ multiplex PCR was the method, and the copy in TCRdb shows in-frame clones only, minus some. Altogether around 140,000 clones are present, about four fifths being singletons, with the ten largest covering about 8.4%. Sample: peripheral blood. These receptors came from an older woman with active or convalescent COVID-19.

The DNA of the CDR3 is TGTGCCAGCAGCCAAGATCGGCTAGCGGGAGCAACACTGAGAAATGAGCAGTTCTTC. This translates into CASSQDRLAGATLRNEQFF. The chain joins TRBV4-2 to TRBJ2-1; TRBD2 agrees at 10 bases. J lost 7 bases, V lost 0 bases, and 15 bases had no gene match. CDR1 and CDR2 from the germline V gene are LGHNA and YNFKEQ. The CDR3 sequence is 19 residues long.

This clone appeared once. V is TRBV3-1 (or the pseudogene TRBV3-2) and J is TRBJ2-5; no clear D. Between the trimmed V and J ends, which lost 0 bases and 0 bases, there was a span of 23 bases. Germline CDR1 reads LGHDT; CDR2 reads YNNKEL (reference sequence). The CDR3 contains 20 residues. The CDR3 sequence is CASSQDSGVSTYTYQETQYF. In DNA, the CDR3 is TGTGCCAGCAGCCAAGATAGTGGCGTCTCGACATACACGTACCAAGAGACCCAGTACTTC.

The chain joins TRBV2 to TRBJ1-1; 8 bases fit TRBD1. Germline V gene sequence: CDR1 SNHLY, CDR2 FYNNEI. This CDR3 spans 17 amino acids. J lost 1 base, V lost 5 bases, and 12 bases had no gene match. The CDR3 sequence: CASSRQGPHAPNTEAFF. The CDR3 nucleotides read TGTGCCAGCAGTCGACAGGGGCCACATGCCCCGAACACTGAAGCTTTCTTT.

The chain carries TRBV20-1 and TRBJ2-1; tentatively, D is TRBD2 (6 bases). Looked up from germline, CDR1 is DFQATT and CDR2 is SNEGSKA (reference sequence). This CDR3 contains 15 residues. V was pared by 3 bases and J by 1 base, with 13 bases between. The CDR3 sequence is CSASPAGRSYNEQFF. The CDR3 coding sequence is TGCAGTGCTAGTCCCGCGGGGAGGTCCTACAATGAGCAGTTCTTC.

The table lists this clone with a few counts. The chain couples TRBV3-1 (or the pseudogene TRBV3-2) to TRBJ2-7; 9 positions match TRBD2. Germline CDR1 is LGHDT and CDR2 is YNNKEL (reference sequence). This CDR3 has 16 amino acids. Trimming at V came to 3 bases and at J to 1 base, leaving 7 bases not matched to a gene. In DNA form, the CDR3 reads TGTGCCAGCAGCCAGTTGACTAGCGGACCATCCTACGAGCAGTACTTC. Encoded protein: CASSQLTSGPSYEQYF.

The chain is built from TRBV28 and TRBJ1-2; 9 bases agree with TRBD1. The V gene end was trimmed by 5 bases and the J gene end by 2 bases; junction bases not matched to a gene: 6. CDR1 is MDHEN, CDR2 SYDVKM, per germline. This CDR3 contains 15 residues. The CDR3: CASSESDRGNYGYTF. The CDR3 coding sequence is TGTGCCAGCAGTGAGTCGGACAGGGGAAACTATGGCTACACCTTC.

V usage is TRBV24-1 and J usage is TRBJ2-3, with 9 bases fitting TRBD1. Germline-derived CDR1 and CDR2 are KGHDR and SFDVKD. V lost 3 bases and J lost 3; bases outside the gene matches: 6. This CDR3 is 16 amino acids long. The CDR3 DNA reads TGTGCCACCAGTGATCTTGGGACAGGGAGTACAGATACGCAGTATTTT. This encodes CATSDLGTGSTDTQYF.

This clone appeared a few times. The rearrangement links TRBV12-3 or TRBV12-4 to TRBJ1-2; maybe TRBD1 (6 bases). Trimming removed 3 bases from V and 7 bases from J, with 9 bases in between. There are 12 residues in the CDR3. DNA of the CDR3: TGTGCCAGCAGTTTTACCAGGGGTGGCTACACCTTC. Protein product: CASSFTRGGYTF.

The chain has TRBV6-5 and TRBJ2-5; 10 bases match TRBD1. Germline loops: CDR1 MNHEY, CDR2 SVGAGI. V lost 0 bases, J lost 5 bases, and 6 bases stayed unmatched. This CDR3 spans 16 amino acids. CDR3 amino acids: CASSYSRTGGSETQYF. DNA for the CDR3: TGTGCCAGCAGTTACTCGCGGACAGGGGGTTCGGAGACCCAGTACTTC.

The rearrangement uses TRBV6-5 and TRBJ1-4; 9 nucleotides line up with TRBD1. J was trimmed by 6 bases and V by 6 bases; bases with no gene match: 8. CDR3 size: 15 residues. CDR1 MNHEY and CDR2 SVGAGI come from the germline V gene. The CDR3 loop reads CASRTTGTGHEKLFF. In DNA, the CDR3 is TGTGCCAGCAGGACTACCGGGACAGGGCATGAAAAACTGTTTTTT.